The present T cell receptor beta chain was sequenced within a study of T cell changes during pregnancy in multiple sclerosis. The CDR3 extends over 15 amino acids. Germline-derived CDR1 and CDR2 are KGHSH and LQKENI. V dropped 4 bases and J dropped 2; count of bases not matched to a gene: 2. This clone occurred once. The data were produced by immunoSEQ multiplex PCR, yet TCRdb's version contains in-frame clones alone and is incomplete. Of roughly 38,000 clones listed, 94% were seen once; the top ten hold 7.5% to 10%. V usage is TRBV18 and J usage is TRBJ1-4; 9 bases map to TRBD1. The starting material was CD8+ T cells from peripheral blood mononuclear cells, obtained in the third trimester of pregnancy. The TCR sequence derives from a female donor with multiple sclerosis, enrolled in a pregnancy study. The CDR3 loop is CASSRTGATNEKLFF. DNA of the CDR3: TGTGCCAGCTCACGGACAGGGGCGACTAATGAAAAACTGTTTTTT.